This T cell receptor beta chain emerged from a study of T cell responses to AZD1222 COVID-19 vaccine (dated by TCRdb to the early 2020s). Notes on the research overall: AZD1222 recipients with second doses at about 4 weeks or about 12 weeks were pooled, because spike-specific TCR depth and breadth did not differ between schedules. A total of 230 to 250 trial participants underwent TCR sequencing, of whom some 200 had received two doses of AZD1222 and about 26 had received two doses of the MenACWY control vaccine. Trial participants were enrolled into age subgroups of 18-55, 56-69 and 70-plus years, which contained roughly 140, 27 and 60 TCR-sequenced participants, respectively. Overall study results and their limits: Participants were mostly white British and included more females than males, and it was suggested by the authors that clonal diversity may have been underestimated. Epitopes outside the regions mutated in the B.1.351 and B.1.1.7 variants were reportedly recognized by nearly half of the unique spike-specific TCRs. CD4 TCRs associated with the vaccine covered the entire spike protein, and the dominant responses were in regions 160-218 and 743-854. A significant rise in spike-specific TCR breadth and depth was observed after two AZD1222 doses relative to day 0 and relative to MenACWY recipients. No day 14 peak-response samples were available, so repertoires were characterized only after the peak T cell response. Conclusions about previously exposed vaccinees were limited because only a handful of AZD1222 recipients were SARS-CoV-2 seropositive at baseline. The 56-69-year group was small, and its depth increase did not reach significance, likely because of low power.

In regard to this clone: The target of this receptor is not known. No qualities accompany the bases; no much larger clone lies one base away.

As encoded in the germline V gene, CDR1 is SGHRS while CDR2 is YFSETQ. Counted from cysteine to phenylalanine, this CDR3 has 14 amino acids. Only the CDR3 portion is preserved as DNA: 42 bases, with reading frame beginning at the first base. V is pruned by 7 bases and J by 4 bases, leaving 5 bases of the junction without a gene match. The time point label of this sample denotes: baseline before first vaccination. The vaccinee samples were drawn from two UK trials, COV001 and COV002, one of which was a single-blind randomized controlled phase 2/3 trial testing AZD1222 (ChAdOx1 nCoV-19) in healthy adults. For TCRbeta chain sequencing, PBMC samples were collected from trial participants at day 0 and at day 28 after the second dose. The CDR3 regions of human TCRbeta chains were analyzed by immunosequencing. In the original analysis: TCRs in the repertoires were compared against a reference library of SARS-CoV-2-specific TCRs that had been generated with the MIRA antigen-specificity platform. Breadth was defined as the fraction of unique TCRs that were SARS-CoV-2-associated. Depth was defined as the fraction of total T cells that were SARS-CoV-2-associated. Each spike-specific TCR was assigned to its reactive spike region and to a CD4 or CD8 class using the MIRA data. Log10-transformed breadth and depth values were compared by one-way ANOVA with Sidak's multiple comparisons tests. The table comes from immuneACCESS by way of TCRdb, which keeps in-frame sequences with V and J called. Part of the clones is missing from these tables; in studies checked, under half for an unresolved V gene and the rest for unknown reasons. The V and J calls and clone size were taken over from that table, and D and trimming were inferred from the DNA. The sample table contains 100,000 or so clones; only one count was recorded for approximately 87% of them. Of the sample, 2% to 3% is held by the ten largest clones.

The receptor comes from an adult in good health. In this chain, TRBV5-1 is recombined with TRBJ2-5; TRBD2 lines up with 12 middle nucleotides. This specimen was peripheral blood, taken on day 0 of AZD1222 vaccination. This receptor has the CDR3 CASQTSGSGETQYF. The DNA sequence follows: TGCGCCAGCCAGACTAGCGGGAGTGGAGAGACCCAGTACTTC.